This T cell receptor beta chain was identified in a study of T cells after yellow fever vaccination. Whole-study results and caveats: A large majority of primary-vaccination clones showed up again after the booster (about 96% CD4, around 90% CD8). There was a possibility that FACS-sorted repertoires contained abundant clonotypes contaminating from the bulk population.

Template switching by 5'RACE produced TCR cDNA, adding a universal primer site and UMIs. TCRdb reprocessed the 5' RACE reads with MiXCR, giving one entry per CDR3 protein. Seen here are 620,000 or so distinct CDR3 sequences, around 17% observed once, and the top ten hold about 18%. CDR3 size: 15 residues. The V end was cut by 1 base, the J end by 3 bases, with 13 bases between. Germline V gives CDR1 SGHRS, CDR2 YFSETQ. This clonotype was seen a handful of times. Its target is not known. This receptor was identified in a man aged 18-30 years who received the YFV17D yellow fever vaccine. Material: PBMCs, obtained about 5 days after the first yellow fever vaccination. J is TRBJ1-1 and V is TRBV5-1; the D gene is possibly TRBD1 (6 bases). The CDR3 here is CASSLRGGEDTEAFF. As DNA, the CDR3 is TGCGCCAGCAGCTTGAGAGGGGGAGAAGACACTGAAGCTTTCTTT.